The 17 T cell receptor beta chains below all came from one sample that was sequenced in a study of cytomegalovirus exposure and HLA in healthy donors. 13 Jbeta primers and 60 Vbeta primers were used for the PCR. Assay used: immunoSEQ multiplex PCR; TCRdb lists only in-frame clones, some missing. Among 120,000 or so clones listed, 65% to 75% were seen once. The sample comprised PBMCs. Source of these receptors: a man aged 40-50 years in good health and CMV-seropositive.

The chain links TRBV5-5 to TRBJ1-1; D is ambiguous. This CDR3 is 14 amino acids long. The V gene's germline CDR1 is SGHKS and CDR2 YYEKEE (reference sequence). V was clipped by 5 bases and J by 5 bases, with 16 bases between them. Here the CDR3 reads CASSSGADGTEAFF. The CDR3 coding sequence is TGTGCCAGCAGTTCCGGTGCCGACGGGACTGAAGCTTTCTTT.

This clone was recorded a few times. V is TRBV7-9 and J is TRBJ1-2, with D tentatively TRBD1 (5 bases). Germline V gene data show CDR1 as SEHNR and CDR2 as FQNEAQ (reference sequence). This CDR3 region has 15 residues. V lost 5 bases, J lost 3 bases, and 16 bases lay in between. In DNA, the CDR3 is TGTGCCAGCAGCCCGGGGGGGAGCCACCACTATGGCTACACCTTC. Translating gives CASSPGGSHHYGYTF. Full variable domain (rest looked up from reference TRBV7-9 and TRBJ1-2): DTGVSQNPRHKITKRGQNVTFRCDPISEHNRLYWYRQTLGQGPEFLTYFQNEAQLEKSRLLSDRFSAERPKGSFSTLEIQRTEQGDSAMYLCASSPGGSHHYGYTFGSGTRLTVV.

V usage is TRBV27 and J usage is TRBJ2-3; D possibly corresponds to TRBD2 (6 bases). Between the trimmed V and J ends, which lost 4 bases and 0 bases, there was a span of 14 bases. Germline CDR1 MNHEY, CDR2 SMNVEV (reference sequence). CDR3 length: 16 residues. CDR3 coding DNA: TGTGCCAGCAGTTCGTACGCGGGAATTAGCACAGATACGCAGTATTTT. Translated, it gives CASSSYAGISTDTQYF.

The sample holds a few counts of this clone. V and J are TRBV11-1 and TRBJ1-1; tentative D call: TRBD1 (5 bases). The CDR3 runs to 15 residues. Germline V lookup: CDR1 SGHAT, CDR2 FQDESV (reference sequence). Trimming removed 4 bases at V and 1 base at J, with 13 bases between. In DNA, the CDR3 is TGTGCCAGCAGCTGGGGGGGTAAGACGAACACTGAAGCTTTCTTT. This gives the protein CASSWGGKTNTEAFF.

The chain has TRBV7-9 and TRBJ2-7; 13 bases are a match to TRBD2. The germline CDR1 and CDR2 sequences are SEHNR and FQNEAQ (reference sequence). This CDR3 is built from 16 residues. Germline trimming cut 5 bases from V and 3 bases from J; bases unmatched to any gene: 7. The CDR3 region has the DNA TGTGCCAGCAGCCCCGGGACTAGCGGGGTCATCTACGAGCAGTACTTC. Translation gives CASSPGTSGVIYEQYF. Filled out from reference TRBV7-9 and TRBJ2-7, the complete variable domain reads DTGVSQNPRHKITKRGQNVTFRCDPISEHNRLYWYRQTLGQGPEFLTYFQNEAQLEKSRLLSDRFSAERPKGSFSTLEIQRTEQGDSAMYLCASSPGTSGVIYEQYFGPGTRLTVT.

This clone occurred a few times. The genes are TRBV18 and TRBJ1-1; 7 positions agree with TRBD1. The length of the CDR3 is 15 residues. CDR1 is KGHSH and CDR2 is LQKENI in the germline V gene. With 2 bases clipped from V and 1 base from J, the junction kept 4 bases outside the gene matches. The CDR3 DNA follows: TGTGCCAGCTCACCAGGACAGGCTGGGAACACTGAAGCTTTCTTT. Amino acid sequence: CASSPGQAGNTEAFF.

The CDR3 protein is CASSPRDARNTIYF. The CDR3 DNA reads TGCGCCAGCAGCCCGCGGGACGCCAGAAACACCATATATTTT. The rearrangement links TRBV5-1 to TRBJ1-3; D might be TRBD1 (5 bases). Trimming pared 4 bases from V and 5 bases from J, leaving 13 bases between. This CDR3 is 14 amino acids long. Germline CDR1 is SGHRS and CDR2 is YFSETQ.

The chain joins TRBV11-2 to TRBJ1-2; D perhaps matches TRBD1 (5 bases). CDR3 length: 14 amino acids. V was trimmed by 3 bases and J by 2 bases, leaving 10 bases between them. The V gene's germline CDR1 is SGHAT and CDR2 FQNNGV. The CDR3 DNA sequence: TGTGCCAGCAGCTTTGGGGGGGTCAACTATGGCTACACCTTC. Its translation: CASSFGGVNYGYTF. Full variable domain (rest looked up from reference TRBV11-2 and TRBJ1-2): EAGVAQSPRYKIIEKRQSVAFWCNPISGHATLYWYQQILGQGPKLLIQFQNNGVVDDSQLPKDRFSAERLKGVDSTLKIQPAKLEDSAVYLCASSFGGVNYGYTFGSGTRLTVV.

This clone was seen once. The V gene is TRBV29-1, the J gene TRBJ1-2; a possible D gene is TRBD1 (5 bases). The V gene lost 4 bases and the J gene lost 5 bases, with 20 bases spanning the gap. Germline loops: CDR1 SQVTM, CDR2 ANQGSEA. This CDR3 is built from 15 residues. The CDR3 reads CSVALGQGRGYGYTF. The CDR3 DNA reads as TGCAGCGTTGCCCTGGGGCAGGGACGGGGGTATGGCTACACCTTC.

This chain uses TRBV5-1 with TRBJ2-5; D not certain. CDR3 size: 17 residues. V was cut by 0 bases and J by 5 bases, with 20 bases left in between. Germline V gene data show CDR1 as SGHRS and CDR2 as YFSETQ. The CDR3 nucleotides read TGCGCCAGCAGCTTGGCCTATAGCTCTACCCTGCGGGAGACCCAGTACTTC. This encodes CASSLAYSSTLRETQYF.

The gene calls are TRBV27 and TRBJ2-7; 7 positions agree with TRBD2. The V gene end was trimmed by 5 bases and the J gene end by 5 bases; junction bases not matched to a gene: 12. Germline CDR1 MNHEY, CDR2 SMNVEV (reference sequence). This CDR3 comprises 15 residues. CDR3 sequence (DNA): TGTGCCAGCAGTACCAACGTCGGGAGGCGGGACGAGCAGTACTTC. Its translation is CASSTNVGRRDEQYF.

The rearrangement joins TRBV4-3 to TRBJ2-2; TRBD2 agrees at 10 bases. The CDR3 sequence is 17 residues long. Looked up from germline, CDR1 is LGHNA and CDR2 is YSLEER. V was clipped by 3 bases and J by 5 bases; unmatched bases: 9. CDR3 residues: CASSHSLAGVRTGELFF. The CDR3 DNA reads TGCGCCAGCAGCCATTCCCTAGCGGGAGTAAGGACCGGGGAGCTGTTTTTT.

J is TRBJ2-7 and V is TRBV29-1; 8 nucleotides agree with TRBD1. Germline V gene data show CDR1 as SQVTM and CDR2 as ANQGSEA. V was clipped by 4 bases and J by 6 bases; unmatched bases: 8. The CDR3 runs 13 residues. The CDR3 region is CSVGGQGAGEQYF. The DNA of the CDR3 is TGCAGCGTTGGCGGGCAGGGGGCGGGCGAGCAGTACTTC.

The rearrangement links TRBV6-1 to TRBJ1-4, with TRBD1 matching 7 bases. Looked up from germline, CDR1 is MNHNS and CDR2 is SASEGT. This CDR3 comprises 12 residues. V gave up 7 bases and J gave up 8 bases; unmatched junction bases: 4. CDR3 protein: CASTWTGEKLFF. The CDR3 DNA reads as TGTGCCAGCACCTGGACAGGAGAAAAACTGTTTTTT.

The chain joins TRBV29-1 to TRBJ1-2; possible D gene TRBD1, 5 bases. The length of the CDR3 is 11 residues. V was cut by 8 bases and J by 6 bases, with 13 bases left in between. From germline, CDR1 is SQVTM and CDR2 ANQGSEA. The DNA of the CDR3 is TGCAGCCAACAGGACATCCATGGCTACACCTTC. Translated, it gives CSQQDIHGYTF.

This chain links TRBV2 with TRBJ1-1, with 7 bases matching TRBD1. V dropped 3 bases and J dropped 1; count of bases not matched to a gene: 5. The germline CDR1 and CDR2 sequences are SNHLY and FYNNEI. The CDR3 has 15 residues. CDR3 bases: TGTGCCAGCAGTGAGAGAGGGGGCTGGAACACTGAAGCTTTCTTT. Translating it yields CASSERGGWNTEAFF.

This clone has a handful of counts. The rearrangement uses TRBV28 and TRBJ2-7, with TRBD1 matching 7 bases. Germline trimming cut 3 bases from V and 0 bases from J; bases unmatched to any gene: 5. CDR3 length equals 15 residues. CDR1 and CDR2 from the germline V gene are MDHEN and SYDVKM. CDR3 DNA sequence: TGTGCCAGCAGTTTGGTGGGGGACAGCTCCTACGAGCAGTACTTC. This translates into CASSLVGDSSYEQYF.